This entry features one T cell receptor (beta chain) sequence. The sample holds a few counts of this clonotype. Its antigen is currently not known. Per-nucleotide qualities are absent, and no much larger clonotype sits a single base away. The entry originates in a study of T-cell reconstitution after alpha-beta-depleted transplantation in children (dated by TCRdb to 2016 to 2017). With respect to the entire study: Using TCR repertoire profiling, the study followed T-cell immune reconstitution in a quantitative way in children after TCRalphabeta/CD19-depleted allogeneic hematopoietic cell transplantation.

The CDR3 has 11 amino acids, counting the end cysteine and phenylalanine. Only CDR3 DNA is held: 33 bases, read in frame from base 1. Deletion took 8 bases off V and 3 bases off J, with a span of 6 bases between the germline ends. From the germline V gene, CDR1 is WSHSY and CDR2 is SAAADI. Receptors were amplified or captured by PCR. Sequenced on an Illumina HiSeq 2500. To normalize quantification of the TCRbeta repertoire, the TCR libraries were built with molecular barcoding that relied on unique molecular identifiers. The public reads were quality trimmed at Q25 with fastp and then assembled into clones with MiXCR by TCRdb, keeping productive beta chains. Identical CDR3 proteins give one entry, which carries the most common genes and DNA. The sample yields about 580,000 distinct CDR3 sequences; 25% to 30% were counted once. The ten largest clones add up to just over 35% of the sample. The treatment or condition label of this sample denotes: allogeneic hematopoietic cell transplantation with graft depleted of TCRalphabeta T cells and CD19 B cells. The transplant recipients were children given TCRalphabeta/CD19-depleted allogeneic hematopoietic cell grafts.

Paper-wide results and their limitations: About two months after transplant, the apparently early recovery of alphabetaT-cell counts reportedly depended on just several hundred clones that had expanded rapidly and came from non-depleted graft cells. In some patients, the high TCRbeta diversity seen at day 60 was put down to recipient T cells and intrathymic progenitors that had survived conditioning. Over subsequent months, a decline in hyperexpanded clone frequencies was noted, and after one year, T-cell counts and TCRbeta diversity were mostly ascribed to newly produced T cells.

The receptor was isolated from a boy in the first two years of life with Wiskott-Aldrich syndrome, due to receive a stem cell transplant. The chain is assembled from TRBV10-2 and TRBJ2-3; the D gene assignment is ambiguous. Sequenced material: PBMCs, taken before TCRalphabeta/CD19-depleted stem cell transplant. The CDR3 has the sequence CASQQTDTQYF. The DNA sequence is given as TGCGCCAGCCAACAAACAGATACGCAGTATTTT.